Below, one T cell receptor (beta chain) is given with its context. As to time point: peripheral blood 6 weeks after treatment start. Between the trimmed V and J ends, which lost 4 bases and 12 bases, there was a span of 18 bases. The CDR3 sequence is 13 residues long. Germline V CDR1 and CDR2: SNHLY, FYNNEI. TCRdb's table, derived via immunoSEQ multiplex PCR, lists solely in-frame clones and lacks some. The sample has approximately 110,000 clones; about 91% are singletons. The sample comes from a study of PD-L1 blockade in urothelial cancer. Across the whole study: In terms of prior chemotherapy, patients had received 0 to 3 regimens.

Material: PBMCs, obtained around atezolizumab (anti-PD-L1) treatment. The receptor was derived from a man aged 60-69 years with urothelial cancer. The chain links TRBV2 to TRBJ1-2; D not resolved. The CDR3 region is CASSGSQSGGHTF. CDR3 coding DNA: TGTGCCAGCAGTGGATCACAGAGCGGTGGGCACACCTTC.